This is a list of T cell receptor beta chains from one sample in a study of blood T cell repertoires in COVID-19. Method: immunoSEQ multiplex PCR; TCRdb's copy keeps in-frame clones and lacks some. The sample lists roughly 150,000 clones, approximately 88% seen once, with over 4% in the top ten. The sequencing input was PBMCs or T cells enriched from blood (not recorded which). These receptors were taken from a man between 65 and 79 years old who had been exposed to COVID-19. Both conserved end residues are part of each CDR3. Each record gives: D gene, clone size, V gene, J gene, CDR3 protein, CDR3 DNA. D genes are given only for firm matches. Rows may omit the clone size; those that give it use once, few, many or a size class.

d_call: TRBD1; clone_size: .; v_call: TRBV6-5; j_call: TRBJ2-4; cdr3_aa: CASSPTGGKNIQYF; cdr3_nt: TGTGCCAGCAGCCCGACAGGGGGCAAAAACATTCAGTACTTC
d_call: TRBD2; clone_size: .; v_call: TRBV7-2; j_call: TRBJ2-7; cdr3_aa: CASSLLAGTYEQYF; cdr3_nt: TGTGCCAGCAGCTTGTTAGCGGGGACCTACGAGCAGTACTTC
d_call: .; clone_size: .; v_call: TRBV9; j_call: TRBJ1-1; cdr3_aa: CASSAQTGFTEAFF; cdr3_nt: TGTGCCAGCAGCGCGCAAACAGGGTTTACTGAAGCTTTCTTT
d_call: TRBD1; clone_size: .; v_call: TRBV24-1; j_call: TRBJ1-4; cdr3_aa: CATQGQGAEKLFF; cdr3_nt: TGTGCCACTCAGGGACAGGGGGCTGAAAAACTGTTTTTT
d_call: TRBD1; clone_size: .; v_call: TRBV19; j_call: TRBJ2-7; cdr3_aa: CASSQGEWSYEQYF; cdr3_nt: TGTGCCAGCTCACAGGGGGAGTGGTCCTACGAGCAGTACTTC
d_call: .; clone_size: once; v_call: TRBV6-5; j_call: TRBJ1-3; cdr3_aa: CASIGGNTIYF; cdr3_nt: TGTGCCAGCATCGGTGGAAACACCATATATTTT
d_call: .; clone_size: .; v_call: TRBV27; j_call: TRBJ2-2; cdr3_aa: CAIRRGTGELFF; cdr3_nt: TGTGCCATCCGCCGGGGCACCGGGGAGCTGTTTTTT
d_call: .; clone_size: .; v_call: TRBV7-8; j_call: TRBJ1-1; cdr3_aa: CASSLVLNTEAFF; cdr3_nt: TGTGCCAGCAGCTTAGTCTTAAACACTGAAGCTTTCTTT
d_call: TRBD1; clone_size: .; v_call: TRBV28; j_call: TRBJ2-7; cdr3_aa: CASGTGNYEQYF; cdr3_nt: TGTGCCAGCGGGACAGGGAACTACGAGCAGTACTTC
d_call: .; clone_size: once; v_call: TRBV15; j_call: TRBJ1-3; cdr3_aa: CATSRDTGVKGNTIYF; cdr3_nt: TGTGCCACCAGCAGAGATACGGGGGTTAAGGGAAACACCATATATTTT
d_call: .; clone_size: .; v_call: TRBV30; j_call: TRBJ1-5; cdr3_aa: CAWSVRGGYQPQHF; cdr3_nt: TGTGCCTGGAGTGTACGTGGGGGCTATCAGCCCCAGCATTTT
d_call: .; clone_size: .; v_call: TRBV7-9; j_call: TRBJ2-1; cdr3_aa: CASIRNRDNEQFF; cdr3_nt: TGTGCCAGCATCCGCAACCGGGACAATGAGCAGTTCTTC
d_call: TRBD2; clone_size: .; v_call: TRBV6-6; j_call: TRBJ2-5; cdr3_aa: CASSYSTSGGAETQYF; cdr3_nt: TGTGCCAGCAGTTACTCGACTAGCGGGGGGGCAGAGACCCAGTACTTC
d_call: .; clone_size: .; v_call: TRBV5-6; j_call: TRBJ2-7; cdr3_aa: CASSWGEAYEQYF; cdr3_nt: TGTGCCAGCAGCTGGGGAGAGGCCTACGAGCAGTACTTC
d_call: TRBD2; clone_size: .; v_call: TRBV28; j_call: TRBJ2-3; cdr3_aa: CASKGAGGRTDTQYF; cdr3_nt: TGTGCCAGCAAGGGTGCGGGAGGACGGACAGATACGCAGTATTTT
d_call: TRBD2; clone_size: once; v_call: TRBV4-3; j_call: TRBJ2-2; cdr3_aa: CASSQGGPVPLAGPNTGELFF; cdr3_nt: TGCGCCAGCAGCCAAGGCGGCCCAGTTCCTCTAGCGGGACCAAACACCGGGGAGCTGTTTTTT
d_call: .; clone_size: .; v_call: TRBV3-1/TRBV3-2; j_call: TRBJ1-2; cdr3_aa: CASSQGGVGRYYGYTF; cdr3_nt: TGTGCCAGCAGCCAAGGGGGTGTGGGGCGGTACTATGGCTACACCTTC
d_call: .; clone_size: .; v_call: TRBV6-5; j_call: TRBJ1-1; cdr3_aa: CASKDLGLFEAFF; cdr3_nt: TGTGCCAGCAAAGACCTAGGACTTTTCGAAGCTTTCTTT
d_call: .; clone_size: .; v_call: TRBV6-2/TRBV6-3; j_call: TRBJ2-7; cdr3_aa: CASSYQDSEQYF; cdr3_nt: TGTGCCAGCAGTTACCAGGATAGCGAGCAGTACTTC
d_call: .; clone_size: .; v_call: TRBV28; j_call: TRBJ1-2; cdr3_aa: CASSSTRRVDYGYTF; cdr3_nt: TGTGCCAGCAGCAGTACGAGGAGGGTGGACTATGGCTACACCTTC
d_call: .; clone_size: .; v_call: TRBV11-2; j_call: TRBJ1-4; cdr3_aa: CASRRPGRTGEKLFF; cdr3_nt: TGTGCCAGCAGAAGGCCAGGGAGGACGGGTGAAAAACTGTTTTTT
d_call: .; clone_size: .; v_call: TRBV4-3; j_call: TRBJ2-2; cdr3_aa: CASSQELQGVTGELFF; cdr3_nt: TGCGCCAGCAGCCAAGAACTGCAGGGCGTAACCGGGGAGCTGTTTTTT
d_call: .; clone_size: .; v_call: TRBV5-1; j_call: TRBJ2-5; cdr3_aa: CASSLGGTLGETQYF; cdr3_nt: TGCGCCAGCAGCTTGGGGGGCACCCTCGGGGAGACCCAGTACTTC
d_call: .; clone_size: .; v_call: TRBV19; j_call: TRBJ2-6; cdr3_aa: CASSIQGTGANVLTF; cdr3_nt: TGTGCCAGTAGTATACAGGGGACCGGGGCCAACGTCCTGACTTTC
d_call: .; clone_size: .; v_call: TRBV11-2; j_call: TRBJ1-5; cdr3_aa: CASSLGDGANQPQHF; cdr3_nt: TGTGCCAGCAGCCTCGGAGACGGAGCCAATCAGCCCCAGCATTTT
d_call: TRBD2; clone_size: .; v_call: TRBV15; j_call: TRBJ2-3; cdr3_aa: CATSRARTSGGSTDTQYF; cdr3_nt: TGTGCCACCAGCAGAGCGAGGACTAGCGGGGGCAGCACAGATACGCAGTATTTT
d_call: TRBD1; clone_size: .; v_call: TRBV7-3; j_call: TRBJ1-6; cdr3_aa: CASSIDRALPLHF; cdr3_nt: TGTGCCAGCAGCATCGACAGGGCGCTACCCCTCCACTTT
d_call: .; clone_size: .; v_call: TRBV19; j_call: TRBJ1-5; cdr3_aa: CASRPESLMESNQPQHF; cdr3_nt: TGTGCCAGTAGGCCGGAATCGTTAATGGAGAGCAATCAGCCCCAGCATTTT
d_call: .; clone_size: .; v_call: TRBV18; j_call: TRBJ1-1; cdr3_aa: CASSPPGLTTEAFF; cdr3_nt: TGTGCCAGCTCACCCCCGGGGTTGACCACTGAAGCTTTCTTT
d_call: .; clone_size: few; v_call: TRBV2; j_call: TRBJ2-3; cdr3_aa: CASTLPPDTQYF; cdr3_nt: TGTGCCAGCACTCTCCCCCCAGATACGCAGTATTTT
d_call: TRBD1; clone_size: .; v_call: TRBV18; j_call: TRBJ2-1; cdr3_aa: CASSGQGYNEQFF; cdr3_nt: TGTGCCAGCTCGGGACAGGGCTACAATGAGCAGTTCTTC